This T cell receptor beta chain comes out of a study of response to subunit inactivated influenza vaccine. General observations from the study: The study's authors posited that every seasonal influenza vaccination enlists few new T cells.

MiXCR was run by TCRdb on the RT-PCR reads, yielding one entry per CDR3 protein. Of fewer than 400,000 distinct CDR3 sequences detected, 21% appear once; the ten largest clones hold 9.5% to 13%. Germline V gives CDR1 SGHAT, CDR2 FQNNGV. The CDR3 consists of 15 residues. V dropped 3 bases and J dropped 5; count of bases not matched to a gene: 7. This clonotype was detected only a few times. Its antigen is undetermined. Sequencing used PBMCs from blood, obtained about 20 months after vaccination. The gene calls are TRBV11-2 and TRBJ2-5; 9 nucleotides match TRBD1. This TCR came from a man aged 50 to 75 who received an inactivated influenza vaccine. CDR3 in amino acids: CASSLSGQGLETQYF. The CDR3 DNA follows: TGTGCCAGCAGCTTGTCGGGACAGGGTTTGGAGACCCAGTACTTC.